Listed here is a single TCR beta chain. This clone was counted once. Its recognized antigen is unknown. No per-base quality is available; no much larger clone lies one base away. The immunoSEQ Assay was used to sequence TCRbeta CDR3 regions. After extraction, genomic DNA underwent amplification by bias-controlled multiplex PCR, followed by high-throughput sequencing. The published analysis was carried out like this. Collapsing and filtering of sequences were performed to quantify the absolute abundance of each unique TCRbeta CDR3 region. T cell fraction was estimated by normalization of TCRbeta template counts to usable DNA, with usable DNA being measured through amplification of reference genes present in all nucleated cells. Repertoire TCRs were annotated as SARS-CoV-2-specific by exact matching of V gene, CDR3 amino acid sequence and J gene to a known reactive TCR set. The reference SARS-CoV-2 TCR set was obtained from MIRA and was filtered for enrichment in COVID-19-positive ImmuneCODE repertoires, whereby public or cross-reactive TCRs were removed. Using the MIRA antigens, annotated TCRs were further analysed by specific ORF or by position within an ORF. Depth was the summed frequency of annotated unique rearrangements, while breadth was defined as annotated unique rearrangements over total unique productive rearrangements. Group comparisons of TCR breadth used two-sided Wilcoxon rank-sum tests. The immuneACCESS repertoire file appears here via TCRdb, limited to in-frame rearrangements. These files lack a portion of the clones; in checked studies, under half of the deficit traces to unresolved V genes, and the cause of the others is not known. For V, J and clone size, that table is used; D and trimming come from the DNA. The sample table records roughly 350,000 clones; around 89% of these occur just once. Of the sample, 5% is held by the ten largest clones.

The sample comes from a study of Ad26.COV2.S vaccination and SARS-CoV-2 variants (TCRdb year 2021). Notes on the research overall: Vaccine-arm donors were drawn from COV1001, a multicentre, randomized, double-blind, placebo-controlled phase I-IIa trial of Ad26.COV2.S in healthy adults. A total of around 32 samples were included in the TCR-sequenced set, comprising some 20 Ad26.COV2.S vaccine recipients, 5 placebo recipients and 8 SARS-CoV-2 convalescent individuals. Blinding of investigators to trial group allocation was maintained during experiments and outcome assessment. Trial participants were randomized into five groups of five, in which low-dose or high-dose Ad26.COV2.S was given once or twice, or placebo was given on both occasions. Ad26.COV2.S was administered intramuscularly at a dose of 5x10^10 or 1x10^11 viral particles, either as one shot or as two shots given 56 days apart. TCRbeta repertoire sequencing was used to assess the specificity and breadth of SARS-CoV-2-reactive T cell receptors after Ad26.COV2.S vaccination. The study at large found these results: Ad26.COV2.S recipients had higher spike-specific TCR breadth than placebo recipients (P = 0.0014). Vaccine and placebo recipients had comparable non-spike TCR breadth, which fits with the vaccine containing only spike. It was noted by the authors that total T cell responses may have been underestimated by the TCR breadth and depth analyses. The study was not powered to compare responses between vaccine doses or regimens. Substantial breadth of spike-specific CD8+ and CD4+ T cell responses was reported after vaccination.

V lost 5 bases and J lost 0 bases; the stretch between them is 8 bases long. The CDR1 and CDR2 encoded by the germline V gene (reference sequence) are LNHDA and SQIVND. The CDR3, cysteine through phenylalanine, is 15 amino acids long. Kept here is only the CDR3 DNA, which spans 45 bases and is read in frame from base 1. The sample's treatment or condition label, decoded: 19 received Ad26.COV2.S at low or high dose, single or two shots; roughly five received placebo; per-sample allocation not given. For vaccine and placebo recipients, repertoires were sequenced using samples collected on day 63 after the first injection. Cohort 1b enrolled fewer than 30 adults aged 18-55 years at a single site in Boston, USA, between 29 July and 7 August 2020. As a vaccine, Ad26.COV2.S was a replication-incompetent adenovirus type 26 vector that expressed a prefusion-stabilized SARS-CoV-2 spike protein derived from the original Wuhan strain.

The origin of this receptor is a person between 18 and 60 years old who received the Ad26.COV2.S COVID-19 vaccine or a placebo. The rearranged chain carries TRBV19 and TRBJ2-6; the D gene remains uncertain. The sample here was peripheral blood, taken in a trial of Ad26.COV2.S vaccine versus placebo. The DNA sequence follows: TGTGCCAGTAGTCCGACCGGCTCTGGGGCCAACGTCCTGACTTTC. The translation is CASSPTGSGANVLTF.